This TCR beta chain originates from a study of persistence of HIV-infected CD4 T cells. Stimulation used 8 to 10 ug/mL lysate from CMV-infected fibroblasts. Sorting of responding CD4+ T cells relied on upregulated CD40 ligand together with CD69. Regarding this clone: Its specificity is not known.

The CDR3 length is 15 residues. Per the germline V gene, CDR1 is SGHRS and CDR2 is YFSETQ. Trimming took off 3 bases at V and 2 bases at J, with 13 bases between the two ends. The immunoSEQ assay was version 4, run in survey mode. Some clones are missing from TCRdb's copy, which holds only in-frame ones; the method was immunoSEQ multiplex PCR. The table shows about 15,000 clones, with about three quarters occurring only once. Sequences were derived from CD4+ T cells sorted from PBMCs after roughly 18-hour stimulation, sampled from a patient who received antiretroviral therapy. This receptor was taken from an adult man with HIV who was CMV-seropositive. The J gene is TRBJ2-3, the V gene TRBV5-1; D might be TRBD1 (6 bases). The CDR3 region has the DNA TGCGCCAGCAGCTCCACCGGGACAAACACAGATACGCAGTATTTT. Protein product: CASSSTGTNTDTQYF.